This T cell receptor (beta chain) was captured in a study of cytomegalovirus exposure and HLA in healthy donors. Overall study context: Early release data held approximately 81 million unique TCRs from HLA-typed donors. General study results and limits: It is likely that the observed cluster of highly shared sequence variants was a sequencing artifact.

Notes on this clone: What it binds is not known.

This PCR relied on a set of 60 Vbeta primers and 13 Jbeta primers. Profiled with immunoSEQ multiplex PCR; TCRdb holds only in-frame clones, not every one. The data show some 130,000 clones, with about 70% seen just once and 2.1% held by the top ten. Germline CDR1 reads LNHNV; CDR2 reads YYDKDF (reference sequence). The CDR3 is 15 amino acids. Trimming removed 2 bases at V and 4 bases at J, with 14 bases between. Sequenced: PBMCs. The sequence was obtained from an older woman in good health and CMV-seropositive. V and J are TRBV15 and TRBJ1-2, with D tentatively TRBD1 (5 bases). CDR3: CATSRSRESSYGYTF. DNA for the CDR3: TGTGCCACCAGCAGATCCAGGGAATCGTCCTATGGCTACACCTTC.